This T cell receptor beta chain stems from a study of T cells in Graves' hyperthyroidism and ophthalmopathy. Overall study: Blood was drawn when the patient was first diagnosed and still untreated.

Diagnoses rested on clinical symptoms, serum thyroxine and TRAb, thyroid ultrasound and orbital computed tomography. It was 10 ml of fresh peripheral blood that supplied the PBMCs. The CDR3 has 13 amino acids. V was shortened by 8 bases and J by 4 bases, with 14 bases between the two germline ends. Germline CDR1 is MDHEN and CDR2 is SYDVKM. This clonotype came up many times. What was amplified from RNA transcripts were TCR beta CDR3 regions. With the HTBI primer set, the TCR CDR3 went through a first round of RT-PCR. Using its own MiXCR run on the multiplex PCR reads, TCRdb lists one record per CDR3 protein. The data show approximately 350,000 distinct CDR3 sequences, with 13% to 15% seen just once and roughly 19% held by the top ten.

The rearrangement uses TRBV28 and TRBJ2-5, with a weak D call TRBD1 (5 bases). Sequences were obtained from blood. The sequence was obtained from a woman aged 55-70 years with Graves' ophthalmopathy. CDR3 in amino acids: CASGGAGRETQYF. For the CDR3, the DNA is TGTGCCAGCGGTGGGGCAGGCAGAGAGACCCAGTACTTC.